The source of this T cell receptor beta chain is a study of cytomegalovirus exposure and HLA in healthy donors. A word on this clone: Other DNA sequences in this sample translate to the same CDR3.

Germline CDR1 and CDR2: MNHEY and SVGAGI. The V end was cut by 2 bases, the J end by 4 bases, with 8 bases between. The CDR3 has 13 amino acids. PCR involved 60 Vbeta and 13 Jbeta primers. As processed by the authors: Around 83 million unique TCR beta chains, 10 million to 14 million shared, were counted in a later analysis. Method: immunoSEQ multiplex PCR; TCRdb's copy keeps in-frame clones and lacks some. V, J and clone size are those of that table, while D and trimming were read from the DNA. The sample includes around 190,000 clones, more than 70% of them seen just once. This rearrangement joins TRBV6-5 to TRBJ1-2; D gene unclear. The sequenced material came from PBMCs. This sequence originates from a woman aged 40 to 50 in good health and CMV-seronegative. The CDR3 sequence is CASSYAGSYGYTF. CDR3 DNA: TGTGCCAGCAGTTACGCGGGGAGCTATGGCTACACCTTC.